This T cell receptor beta chain was recorded in a study of blood T cell repertoires in COVID-19. Trimming removed 7 bases from V and 4 bases from J, with 22 bases in between. The length of the CDR3 is 16 residues. From germline, CDR1 is LNHDA and CDR2 SQIVND (reference sequence). The repertoire was sequenced with immunoSEQ multiplex PCR; TCRdb's copy has only in-frame clones and lacks some. This sample has about 350,000 clones; roughly 87% occur once, and the top ten carry about 3.9%. The specimen sequenced was peripheral blood. The J gene is TRBJ1-1, the V gene TRBV19, with D maybe TRBD1 (6 bases). The sequence was obtained from a woman in her fifties or sixties with COVID-19, enrolled during active disease. CDR3 in DNA: TGTGCCAGTACCCGGACAGCTAACAACAGGCCCACTGAAGCTTTCTTT. This encodes CASTRTANNRPTEAFF.